The 9 T cell receptor beta chains given below trace back to one sample, sequenced in a study of the immune and genomic landscape of osteosarcoma. Clones were read by immunoSEQ multiplex PCR, and TCRdb kept only the in-frame ones, dropping some. Its table records 59 clones. Sequenced material: metastatic tumor tissue from the lung. Every receptor here comes from a man aged 18 to 30 with osteosarcoma.

The rearrangement joins TRBV7-6 to TRBJ1-2; D remains ambiguous. The CDR3 sequence is 14 residues long. The germline V gene has CDR1 SGHVS and CDR2 FNYEAQ. V gave up 5 bases and J gave up 4 bases, with 14 bases separating them. The CDR3 region has the DNA TGTGCCAGCAGCACATCTCGAAAGACCTATGGCTACACCTTC. This codes for CASSTSRKTYGYTF. The full variable domain, with the rest looked up from reference TRBV7-6 and TRBJ1-2, is GAGVSQSPRYKVTKRGQDVALRCDPISGHVSLYWYRQALGQGPEFLTYFNYEAQQDKSGLPNDRFSAERPEGSISTLTIQRTEQRDSAMYRCASSTSRKTYGYTFGSGTRLTVV.

This chain uses TRBV29-1 with TRBJ2-3; 9 bases align to TRBD2. Looked up from germline, CDR1 is SQVTM and CDR2 is ANQGSEA. Trimming removed 4 bases from V and 4 bases from J; junction bases left unmatched: 3. The CDR3 loop spans 13 amino acids. The CDR3 region is CSVATSGSDTQYF. The CDR3 coding sequence is TGCAGCGTTGCGACTAGCGGATCAGATACGCAGTATTTT.

This sequence joins TRBV10-2 and TRBJ1-5; D unresolved. Germline V CDR1 and CDR2: WSHSY, SAAADI. This CDR3 region has 15 residues. Trimming pared 0 bases from V and 6 bases from J, leaving 12 bases between. This CDR3 reads CASSESLAFSQPQHF. In DNA form, the CDR3 reads TGCGCCAGCAGTGAGTCTTTAGCCTTTAGTCAGCCCCAGCATTTT.

The chain links TRBV28 to TRBJ2-6; D unclear. Trimming pared 4 bases from V and 5 bases from J, leaving 21 bases between. The CDR3 has 18 residues. CDR1 and CDR2 from the germline V gene are MDHEN and SYDVKM. The CDR3 is CASSSLCLTQSRANVLTF. CDR3 in DNA: TGTGCCAGCAGTTCGCTGTGCTTGACACAAAGTCGGGCCAACGTCCTGACTTTC.

The V gene is TRBV10-3, the J gene TRBJ2-3, with D unresolved. Looked up from germline, CDR1 is ENHRY and CDR2 is SYGVKD. With 8 bases removed from V and 5 bases from J, the gap between germline ends came to 8 bases. The CDR3 extends over 11 amino acids. The CDR3 region has the DNA TGTGCCATCTCCTATCAAGATACGCAGTATTTT. It translates to CAISYQDTQYF.

The V call is TRBV19, the J call TRBJ1-3; TRBD1 is a possible D gene (6 bases). Trimming stripped 7 bases from V and 2 bases from J, with 18 bases between. This CDR3 spans 16 amino acids. Germline V gene lookup returns CDR1 LNHDA and CDR2 SQIVND (reference sequence). The CDR3 bases are TGTGCCAGTATCCCGGACTGGGGGGCGGCTGGAAACACCATATATTTT. This sequence encodes CASIPDWGAAGNTIYF.

The chain is built from TRBV28 and TRBJ1-6, with 8 nucleotides matching TRBD1. Germline loops: CDR1 MDHEN, CDR2 SYDVKM. The V segment lost 7 bases and the J segment 8 bases; nucleotides outside the gene matches: 7. CDR3 length: 14 amino acids. The CDR3 loop reads CASIPGGPDSPLHF. For the CDR3, the DNA is TGTGCCAGCATCCCAGGGGGCCCCGATTCACCCCTCCACTTT.

This rearrangement joins TRBV15 to TRBJ1-6, with 7 positions matching TRBD1. CDR3 size: 15 residues. Germline V gene data show CDR1 as LNHNV and CDR2 as YYDKDF (reference sequence). The V gene end was trimmed by 1 base and the J gene end by 7 bases; junction bases not matched to a gene: 4. CDR3 loop: CATSRARDSNSPLHF. CDR3 DNA: TGTGCCACCAGCAGAGCCCGGGACAGCAATTCACCCCTCCACTTT.

Comments on this clone: As the CDR3 is not closed by the conserved phenylalanine or tryptophan, this likely results from a read error. The DNA is left out, because the CDR3 cannot be placed on it with certainty; the CDR3 is given as TCRdb lists it. This chain connects TRBV9 to TRBJ1-2; the table's D call, TRBD1, has no DNA check behind it. Germline V gene lookup returns CDR1 SGDLS and CDR2 YYNGEE. The CDR3 length is 14 residues, termini included. The chain's CDR3 is CASIRQYSRKTYGY.